This T cell receptor beta chain was observed in a study of T cell changes during pregnancy in multiple sclerosis. Germline CDR1 and CDR2: LNHDA and SQIVND (reference sequence). Between the trimmed V and J ends, which lost 3 bases and 5 bases, there was a span of 19 bases. The CDR3 is 16 residues long. Measured with immunoSEQ multiplex PCR; TCRdb has only the in-frame clones, and not every one. This sample has about 44,000 clones; around nine tenths occur once, and the top ten carry about 0.65%. A single count supports this clone. The chain is built from TRBV19 and TRBJ2-5; D is possibly TRBD2 (6 bases). Sequences were derived from CD4+ T cells from peripheral blood mononuclear cells, sampled before pregnancy. The sequence was obtained from a female donor with multiple sclerosis, enrolled in a pregnancy study. CDR3 region: CASSIGLAARVETQYF. CDR3 DNA: TGTGCCAGTAGTATCGGGTTAGCGGCCCGAGTGGAGACCCAGTACTTC.